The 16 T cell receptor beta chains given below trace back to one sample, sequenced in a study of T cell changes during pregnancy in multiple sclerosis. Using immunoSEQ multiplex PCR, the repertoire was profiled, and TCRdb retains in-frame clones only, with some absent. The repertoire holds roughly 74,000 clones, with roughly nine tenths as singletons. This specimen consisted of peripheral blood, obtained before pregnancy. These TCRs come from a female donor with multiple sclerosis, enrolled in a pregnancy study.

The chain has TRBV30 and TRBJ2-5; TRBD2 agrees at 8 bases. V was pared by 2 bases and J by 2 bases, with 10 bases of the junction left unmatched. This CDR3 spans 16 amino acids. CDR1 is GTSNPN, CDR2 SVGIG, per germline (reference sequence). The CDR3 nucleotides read TGTGCCTGGAGTACAGCGGAGCGGGGGTGGCAAGAGACCCAGTACTTC. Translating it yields CAWSTAERGWQETQYF.

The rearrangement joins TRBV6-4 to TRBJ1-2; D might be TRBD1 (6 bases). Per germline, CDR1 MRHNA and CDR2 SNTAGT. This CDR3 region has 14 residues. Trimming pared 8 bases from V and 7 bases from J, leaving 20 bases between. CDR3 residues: CASSVEQGSPGYTF. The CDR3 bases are TGTGCCAGCTCCGTTGAACAGGGAAGCCCTGGCTACACCTTC.

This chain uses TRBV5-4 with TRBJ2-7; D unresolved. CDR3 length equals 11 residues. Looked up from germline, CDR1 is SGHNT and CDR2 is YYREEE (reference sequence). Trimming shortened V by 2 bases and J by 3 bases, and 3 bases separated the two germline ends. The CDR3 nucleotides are TGTGCCAGCAGCTTCGGCTACGAGCAGTACTTC. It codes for CASSFGYEQYF.

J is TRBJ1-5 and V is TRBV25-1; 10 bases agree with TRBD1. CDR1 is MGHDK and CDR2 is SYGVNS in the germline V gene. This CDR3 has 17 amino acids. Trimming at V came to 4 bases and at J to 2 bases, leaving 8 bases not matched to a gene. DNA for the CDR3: TGTGCCAGCAGTGCCCATTCCGGGACAGGGGGCAATCAGCCCCAGCATTTT. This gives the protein CASSAHSGTGGNQPQHF.

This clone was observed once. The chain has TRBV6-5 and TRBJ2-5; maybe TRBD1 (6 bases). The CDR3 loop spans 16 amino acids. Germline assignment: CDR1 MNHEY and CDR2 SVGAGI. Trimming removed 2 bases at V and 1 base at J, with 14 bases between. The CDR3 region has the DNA TGTGCCAGCAGTTACAACAGGGTGTTCTCCCAAGAGACCCAGTACTTC. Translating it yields CASSYNRVFSQETQYF.

CDR3 coding DNA: TGTGCCTGGAGTGACAGGGCCAATCAGCCCCAGCATTTT. It is translated as CAWSDRANQPQHF. V and J are TRBV30 and TRBJ1-5, with D possibly being TRBD1 (6 bases). The V gene lost 1 base and the J gene lost 3 bases, with 7 bases spanning the gap. The germline V gene has CDR1 GTSNPN and CDR2 SVGIG (reference sequence). The CDR3 has 13 residues.

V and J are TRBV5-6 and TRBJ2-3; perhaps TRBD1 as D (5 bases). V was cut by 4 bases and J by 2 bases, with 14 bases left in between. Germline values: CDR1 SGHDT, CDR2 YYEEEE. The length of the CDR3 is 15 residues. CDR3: CASSHDREYTDTQYF. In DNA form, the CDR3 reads TGTGCCAGCAGCCACGACAGAGAATACACAGATACGCAGTATTTT.

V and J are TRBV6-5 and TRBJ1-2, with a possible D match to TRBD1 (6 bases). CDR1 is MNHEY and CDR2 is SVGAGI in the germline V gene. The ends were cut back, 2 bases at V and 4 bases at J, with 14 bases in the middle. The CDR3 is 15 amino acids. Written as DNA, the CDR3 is TGTGCCAGCAGTTACGGCCCAGGGGCCCCCTATGGCTACACCTTC. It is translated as CASSYGPGAPYGYTF.

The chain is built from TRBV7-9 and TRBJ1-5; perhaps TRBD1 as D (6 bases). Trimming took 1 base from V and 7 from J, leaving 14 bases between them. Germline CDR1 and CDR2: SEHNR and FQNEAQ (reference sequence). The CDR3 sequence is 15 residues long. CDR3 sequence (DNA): TGTGCCAGCAGCTTAGACACAGGGATCTTCCAGCCCCAGCATTTT. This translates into CASSLDTGIFQPQHF.

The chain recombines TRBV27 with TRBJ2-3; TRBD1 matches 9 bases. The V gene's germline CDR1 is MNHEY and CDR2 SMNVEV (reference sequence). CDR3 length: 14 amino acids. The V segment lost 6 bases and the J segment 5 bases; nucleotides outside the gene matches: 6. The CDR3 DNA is TGTGCCAGCAGACCTGACAGGGGGGGAGATACGCAGTATTTT. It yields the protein CASRPDRGGDTQYF.

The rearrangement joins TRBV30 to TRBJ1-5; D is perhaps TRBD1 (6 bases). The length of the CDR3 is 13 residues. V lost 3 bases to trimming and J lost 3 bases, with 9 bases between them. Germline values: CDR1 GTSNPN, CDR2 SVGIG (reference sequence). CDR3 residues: CAWSHRDNQPQHF. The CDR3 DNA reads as TGTGCCTGGAGCCACAGGGACAATCAGCCCCAGCATTTT. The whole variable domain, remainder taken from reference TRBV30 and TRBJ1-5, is SQTIHQWPATLVQPVGSPLSLECTVEGTSNPNLYWYRQAAGRGLQLLFYSVGIGQISSEVPQNLSASRPQDRQFILSSKKLLLSDSGFYLCAWSHRDNQPQHFGDGTRLSIL.

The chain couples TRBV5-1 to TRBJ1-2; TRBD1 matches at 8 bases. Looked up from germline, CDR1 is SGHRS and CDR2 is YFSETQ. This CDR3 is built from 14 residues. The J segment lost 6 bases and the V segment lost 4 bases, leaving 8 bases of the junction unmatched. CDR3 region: CASSLGQGDDGYTF. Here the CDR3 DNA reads TGCGCCAGCAGCCTCGGACAGGGAGATGATGGCTACACCTTC.

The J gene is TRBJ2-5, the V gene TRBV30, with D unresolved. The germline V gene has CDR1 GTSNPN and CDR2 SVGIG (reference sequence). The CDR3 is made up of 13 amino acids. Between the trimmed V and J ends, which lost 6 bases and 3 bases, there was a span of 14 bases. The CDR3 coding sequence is TGTGCCTGCACCCCTAGATCTAAAGAGACCCAGTACTTC. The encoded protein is CACTPRSKETQYF.

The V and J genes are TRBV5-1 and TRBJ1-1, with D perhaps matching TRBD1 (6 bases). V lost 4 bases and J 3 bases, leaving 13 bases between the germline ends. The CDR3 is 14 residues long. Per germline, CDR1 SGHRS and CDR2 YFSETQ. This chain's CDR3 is CASSGRQDYTEAFF. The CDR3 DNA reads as TGCGCCAGCAGCGGCAGACAGGACTACACTGAAGCTTTCTTT.

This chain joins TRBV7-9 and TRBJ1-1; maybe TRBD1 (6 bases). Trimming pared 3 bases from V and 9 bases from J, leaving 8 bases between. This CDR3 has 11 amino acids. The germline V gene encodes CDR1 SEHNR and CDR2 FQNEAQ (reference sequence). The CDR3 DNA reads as TGTGCCAGCAGCTTTACAGGGAAAGCTTTCTTT. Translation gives CASSFTGKAFF.

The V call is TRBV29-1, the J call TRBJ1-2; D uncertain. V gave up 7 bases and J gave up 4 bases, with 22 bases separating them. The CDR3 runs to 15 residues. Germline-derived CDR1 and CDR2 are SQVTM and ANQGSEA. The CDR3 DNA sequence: TGCAGCGCCGAAGGAGGGCTAACTAAGGGCTATGGCTACACCTTC. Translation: CSAEGGLTKGYGYTF. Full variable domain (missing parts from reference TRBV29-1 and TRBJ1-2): SAVISQKPSRDICQRGTSLTIQCQVDSQVTMMFWYRQQPGQSLTLIATANQGSEATYESGFVIDKFPISRPNLTFSTLTVSNMSPEDSSIYLCSAEGGLTKGYGYTFGSGTRLTVV.